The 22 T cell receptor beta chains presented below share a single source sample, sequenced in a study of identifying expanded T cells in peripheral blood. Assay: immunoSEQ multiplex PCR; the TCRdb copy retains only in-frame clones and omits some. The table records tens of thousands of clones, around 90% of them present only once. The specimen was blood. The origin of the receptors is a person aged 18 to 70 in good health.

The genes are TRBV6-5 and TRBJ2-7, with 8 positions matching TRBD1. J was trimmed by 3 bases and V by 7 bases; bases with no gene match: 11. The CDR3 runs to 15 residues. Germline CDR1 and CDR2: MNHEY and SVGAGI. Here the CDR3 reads CASTLTGQGYYEQYF. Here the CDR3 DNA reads TGTGCCAGCACCCTGACCGGACAGGGTTACTACGAGCAGTACTTC.

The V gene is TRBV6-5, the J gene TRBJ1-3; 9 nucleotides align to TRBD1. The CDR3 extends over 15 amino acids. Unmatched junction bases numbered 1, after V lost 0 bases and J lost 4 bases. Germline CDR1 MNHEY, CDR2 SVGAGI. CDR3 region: CASSYSGQGGNTIYF. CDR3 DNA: TGTGCCAGCAGTTACTCGGGACAGGGAGGAAACACCATATATTTT.

The CDR3 loop is CASSQTAMNTEAFF. The CDR3 nucleotides are TGTGCCAGCAGCCAAACAGCTATGAACACTGAAGCTTTCTTT. The chain recombines TRBV13 with TRBJ1-1; D uncertain. Per germline, CDR1 PRHDT and CDR2 FYEKMQ (reference sequence). Trimming left V 5 bases short and J 0 bases short, with 10 bases between. The CDR3 contains 14 residues.

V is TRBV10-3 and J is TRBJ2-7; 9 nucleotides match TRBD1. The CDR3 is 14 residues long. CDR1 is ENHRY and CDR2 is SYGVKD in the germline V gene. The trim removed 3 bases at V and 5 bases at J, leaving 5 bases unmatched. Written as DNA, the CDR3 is TGTGCCATCAGTGAAACGGGACAGGGTGACGAGCAGTACTTC. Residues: CAISETGQGDEQYF.

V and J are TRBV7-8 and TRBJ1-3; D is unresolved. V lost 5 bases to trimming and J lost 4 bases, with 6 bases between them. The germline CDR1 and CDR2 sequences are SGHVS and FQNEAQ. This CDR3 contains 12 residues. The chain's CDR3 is CASSRIGNTIYF. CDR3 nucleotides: TGTGCCAGCAGCCGAATCGGAAACACCATATATTTT. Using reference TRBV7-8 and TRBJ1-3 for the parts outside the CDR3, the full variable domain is GAGVSQSPRYKVAKRGQDVALRCDPISGHVSLFWYQQALGQGPEFLTYFQNEAQLDKSGLPSDRFFAERPEGSVSTLKIQRTQQEDSAVYLCASSRIGNTIYFGEGSWLTVV.

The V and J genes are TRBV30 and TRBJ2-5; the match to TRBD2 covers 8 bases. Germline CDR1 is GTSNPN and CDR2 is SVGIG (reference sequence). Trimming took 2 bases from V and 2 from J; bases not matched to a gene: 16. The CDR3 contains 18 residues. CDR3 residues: CAWSPPRGVRHSQETQYF. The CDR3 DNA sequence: TGTGCCTGGAGTCCTCCGCGGGGGGTCAGACATTCTCAAGAGACCCAGTACTTC.

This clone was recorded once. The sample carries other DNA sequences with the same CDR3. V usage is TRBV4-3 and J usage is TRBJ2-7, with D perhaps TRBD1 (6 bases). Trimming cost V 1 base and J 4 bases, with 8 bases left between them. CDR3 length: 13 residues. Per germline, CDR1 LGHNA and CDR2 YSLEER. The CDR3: CASSQGTGYEQYF. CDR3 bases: TGCGCCAGCAGCCAAGGAACAGGGTACGAGCAGTACTTC.

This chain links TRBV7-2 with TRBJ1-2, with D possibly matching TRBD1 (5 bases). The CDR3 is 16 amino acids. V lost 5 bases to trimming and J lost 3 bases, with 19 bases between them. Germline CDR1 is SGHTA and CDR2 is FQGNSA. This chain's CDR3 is CASSHHLGTGDYGYTF. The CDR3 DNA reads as TGTGCCAGCAGCCACCATCTGGGGACGGGGGACTATGGCTACACCTTC.

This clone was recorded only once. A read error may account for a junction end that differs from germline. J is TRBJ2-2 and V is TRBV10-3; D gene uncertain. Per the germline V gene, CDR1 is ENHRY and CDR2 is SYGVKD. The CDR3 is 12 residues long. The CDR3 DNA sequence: TGTGCCATCAGTGAGAACGCCGGGGAGCTGTTTTTT. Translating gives CAISENAGELFF.

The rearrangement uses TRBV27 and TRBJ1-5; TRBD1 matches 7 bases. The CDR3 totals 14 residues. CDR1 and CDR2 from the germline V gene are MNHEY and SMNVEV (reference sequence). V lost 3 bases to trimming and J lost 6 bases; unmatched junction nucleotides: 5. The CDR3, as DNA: TGTGCCAGCAGTTTGGGCAGGGGGAGTCAGCCCCAGCATTTT. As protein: CASSLGRGSQPQHF.

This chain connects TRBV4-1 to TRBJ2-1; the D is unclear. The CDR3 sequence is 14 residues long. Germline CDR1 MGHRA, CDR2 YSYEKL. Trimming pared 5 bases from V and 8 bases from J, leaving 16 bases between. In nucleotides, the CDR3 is TGCGCCAGCAGCTTCCGAACCCTCAACGATGAGCAGTTCTTC. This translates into CASSFRTLNDEQFF.

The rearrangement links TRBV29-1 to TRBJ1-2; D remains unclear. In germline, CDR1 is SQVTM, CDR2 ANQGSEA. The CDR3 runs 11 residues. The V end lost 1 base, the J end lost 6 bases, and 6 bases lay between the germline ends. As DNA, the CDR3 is TGCAGCGTTGAAGGGAGACATGGCTACACCTTC. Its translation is CSVEGRHGYTF.

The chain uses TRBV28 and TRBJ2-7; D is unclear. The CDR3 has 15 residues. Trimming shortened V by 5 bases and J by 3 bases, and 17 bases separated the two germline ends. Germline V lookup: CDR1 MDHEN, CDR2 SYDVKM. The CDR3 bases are TGTGCCAGCAGTCCCCCGTCCGGGCTCAACTACGAGCAGTACTTC. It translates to CASSPPSGLNYEQYF.

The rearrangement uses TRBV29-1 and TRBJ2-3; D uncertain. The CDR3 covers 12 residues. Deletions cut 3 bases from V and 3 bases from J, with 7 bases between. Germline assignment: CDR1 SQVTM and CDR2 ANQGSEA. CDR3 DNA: TGCAGCGTTGACGGCGGTACAGATACGCAGTATTTT. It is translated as CSVDGGTDTQYF.

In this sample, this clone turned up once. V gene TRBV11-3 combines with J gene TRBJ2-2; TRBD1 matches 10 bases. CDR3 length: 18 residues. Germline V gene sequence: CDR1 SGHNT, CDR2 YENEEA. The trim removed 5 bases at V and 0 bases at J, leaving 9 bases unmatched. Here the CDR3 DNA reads TGTGCCAGCAGCCGTCCGTGGGACAGGGGTCCGAACACCGGGGAGCTGTTTTTT. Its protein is CASSRPWDRGPNTGELFF.

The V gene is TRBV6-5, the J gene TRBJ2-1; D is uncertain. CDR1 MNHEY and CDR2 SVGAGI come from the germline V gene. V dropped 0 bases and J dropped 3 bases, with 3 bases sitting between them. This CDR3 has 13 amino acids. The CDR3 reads CASSYSIYNEQFF. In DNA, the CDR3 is TGTGCCAGCAGTTACTCGATCTACAATGAGCAGTTCTTC.

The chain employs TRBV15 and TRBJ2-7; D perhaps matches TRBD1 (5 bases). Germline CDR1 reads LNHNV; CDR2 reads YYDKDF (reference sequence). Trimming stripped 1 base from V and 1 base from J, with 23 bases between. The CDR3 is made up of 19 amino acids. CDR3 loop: CATSRVWGPFRAESYEQYF. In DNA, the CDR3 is TGTGCCACCAGCAGAGTTTGGGGCCCTTTCCGGGCGGAGTCCTACGAGCAGTACTTC.

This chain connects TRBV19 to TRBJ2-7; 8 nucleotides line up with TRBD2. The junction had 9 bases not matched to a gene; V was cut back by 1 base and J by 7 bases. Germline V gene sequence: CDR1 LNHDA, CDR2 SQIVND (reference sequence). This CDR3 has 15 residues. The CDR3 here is CASSIAGGNNWEQYF. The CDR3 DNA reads TGTGCCAGTAGTATAGCGGGGGGGAACAACTGGGAGCAGTACTTC.

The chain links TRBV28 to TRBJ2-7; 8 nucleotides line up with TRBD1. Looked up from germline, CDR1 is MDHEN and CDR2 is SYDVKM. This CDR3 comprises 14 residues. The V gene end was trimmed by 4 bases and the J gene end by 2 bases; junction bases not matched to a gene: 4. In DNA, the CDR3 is TGTGCCAGCAGTTCAGGACAGGGTACCTACGAGCAGTACTTC. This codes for CASSSGQGTYEQYF.

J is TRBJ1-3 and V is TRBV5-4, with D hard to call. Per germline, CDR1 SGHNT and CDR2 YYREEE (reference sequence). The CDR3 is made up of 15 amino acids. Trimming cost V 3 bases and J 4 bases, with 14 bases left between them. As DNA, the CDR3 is TGTGCCAGCAGCTCCTTCGATCTAGGGGGAAACACCATATATTTT. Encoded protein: CASSSFDLGGNTIYF.

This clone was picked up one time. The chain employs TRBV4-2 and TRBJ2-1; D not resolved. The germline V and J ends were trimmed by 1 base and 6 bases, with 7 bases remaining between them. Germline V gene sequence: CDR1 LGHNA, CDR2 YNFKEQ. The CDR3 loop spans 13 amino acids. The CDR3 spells CASSQGSGNEQFF. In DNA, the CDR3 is TGTGCCAGCAGCCAAGGTTCGGGCAATGAGCAGTTCTTC.

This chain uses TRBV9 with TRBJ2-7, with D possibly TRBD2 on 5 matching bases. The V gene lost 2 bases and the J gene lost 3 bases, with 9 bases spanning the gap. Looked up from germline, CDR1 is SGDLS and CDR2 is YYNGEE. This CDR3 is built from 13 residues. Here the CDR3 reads CASSVEADYEQYF. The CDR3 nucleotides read TGTGCCAGCAGCGTGGAGGCCGACTACGAGCAGTACTTC.